These 15 T cell receptor beta chains share one sample of origin, sequenced in a study of T cells in Graves' hyperthyroidism and ophthalmopathy. RNA transcripts were the template for amplifying TCR beta CDR3 regions. Primed by the HTBI set, a first-round RT-PCR was run on the TCR CDR3. TCRdb re-called the multiplex PCR reads with MiXCR, one entry per CDR3 protein. The top ten hold roughly 24% of the sample, which has 280,000 or so distinct CDR3 sequences, less than 30% seen once. The sample consisted of blood. The receptor set was obtained from a man aged 40-55 years with Graves' hyperthyroidism that later progressed to Graves' ophthalmopathy.

This chain connects TRBV6-2 or TRBV6-3 to TRBJ1-1, with D unresolved. The ends were cut back, 4 bases at V and 1 base at J, with 13 bases in the middle. This CDR3 contains 15 residues. Germline assignment: CDR1 MNHEY and CDR2 SVGEGT. The CDR3 here is CASSSEYSTNTEAFF. CDR3 nucleotide sequence: TGTGCCAGCAGTTCCGAATACTCAACGAACACTGAAGCTTTCTTT.

This clonotype was detected ten times or more. A clone one base away is much larger, so this may be a read error. CDR3 DNA: TGTGCCATCAGTGTATCGGGTCTTCTGGGCAATCAGCCCCAGCATTTT. The encoded protein is CAISVSGLLGNQPQHF. The chain is built from TRBV10-3 and TRBJ1-5; D call uncertain. The CDR3 runs to 16 residues. V shed 4 bases and J shed 2 bases, with 15 bases lying between them. CDR1 ENHRY and CDR2 SYGVKD come from the germline V gene.

There are many counts of this clonotype. The V gene is TRBV6-5, the J gene TRBJ2-7, with D maybe TRBD2 (5 bases). Trimming took 0 bases from V and 7 from J, leaving 16 bases between them. The CDR3 is made up of 15 amino acids. Germline V gene sequence: CDR1 MNHEY, CDR2 SVGAGI. The CDR3 reads CASSYSMLAAREQYF. The DNA for the CDR3 is TGTGCCAGCAGTTACTCGATGCTAGCCGCACGGGAGCAGTACTTC.

V and J are TRBV29-1 and TRBJ2-7; 7 bases align to TRBD1. The CDR3 covers 14 residues. With 6 bases clipped from V and 7 bases from J, the junction kept 15 bases outside the gene matches. Germline values: CDR1 SQVTM, CDR2 ANQGSEA. The CDR3 loop is CSVALSRGYGEQYF. CDR3 sequence (DNA): TGCAGCGTAGCGCTTAGCAGGGGGTATGGTGAGCAGTACTTC.

This clonotype was picked up many times. The rearrangement uses TRBV20-1 and TRBJ2-4; D may correspond to TRBD1 or TRBD2 (5 bases each). There are 13 residues in the CDR3. Germline V gene data show CDR1 as DFQATT and CDR2 as SNEGSKA (reference sequence). Trimming cost V 3 bases and J 15 bases, with 21 bases left between them. The DNA of the CDR3 is TGCAGTGCTAGCGGGGCCAGGCTTGGGGTCATGTACTTC. Its translation: CSASGARLGVMYF.

This clonotype came up many times. V is TRBV6-5 and J is TRBJ2-2, with D perhaps TRBD1 (6 bases). Germline V lookup: CDR1 MNHEY, CDR2 SVGAGI. This CDR3 region has 15 residues. V lost 0 bases and J 3 bases, leaving 8 bases between the germline ends. The CDR3 nucleotides are TGTGCCAGCAGTTACTCAGGGGGTTACACCGGGGAGCTGTTTTTT. Residues: CASSYSGGYTGELFF.

The table lists this clonotype with many counts. This chain links TRBV20-1 with TRBJ2-7, with 8 bases that match TRBD2. With 3 bases clipped from V and 0 bases from J, the junction kept 4 bases outside the gene matches. Germline V gene data show CDR1 as DFQATT and CDR2 as SNEGSKA (reference sequence). The CDR3 has 14 residues. CDR3 sequence (DNA): TGCAGTGCTAGGTTAGCGGGGAACTCCTACGAGCAGTACTTC. This codes for CSARLAGNSYEQYF.

The chain carries TRBV24-1 and TRBJ2-7; D is unresolved. Germline V gene data show CDR1 as KGHDR and CDR2 as SFDVKD. Trimming took 0 bases from V and 13 from J, leaving 9 bases between them. The CDR3 sequence is 11 residues long. The CDR3 sequence is CATSDLRPAYF. CDR3 bases: TGTGCCACCAGTGATTTGCGTCCGGCTTACTTC.

This clonotype was recorded at least ten times. V and J are TRBV7-9 and TRBJ1-1; D not certain. CDR3 size: 13 residues. The ends were cut back, 6 bases at V and 1 base at J, with 9 bases in the middle. Germline-derived CDR1 and CDR2 are SEHNR and FQNEAQ (reference sequence). CDR3 sequence: CASREGANTEAFF. The CDR3 coding sequence is TGTGCCAGCAGGGAGGGAGCGAACACTGAAGCTTTCTTT.

This clonotype was observed many times. The chain is built from TRBV12-3 or TRBV12-4 and TRBJ1-1; maybe TRBD1 (6 bases). The CDR3 has 13 residues. Trimming stripped 7 bases from V and 2 bases from J, with 11 bases between. The CDR3 sequence is CASTQTGNTEAFF. For the CDR3, the DNA is TGTGCCAGCACTCAGACAGGAAACACTGAAGCTTTCTTT.

The table lists this clonotype with many counts. The rearrangement uses TRBV6-1 and TRBJ2-7, with a possible D match to TRBD1 (5 bases). Per germline, CDR1 MNHNS and CDR2 SASEGT. V gave up 9 bases and J gave up 8 bases, with 8 bases separating them. The CDR3 is made up of 9 amino acids. The CDR3 DNA reads as TGTGCCAGGGGGCGGAAGCAGTACTTC. Protein: CARGRKQYF.

This clonotype was detected ten times or more. This rearrangement joins TRBV5-1 to TRBJ1-1, with 7 bases fitting TRBD1. V gave up 0 bases and J gave up 3 bases; unmatched junction bases: 8. The germline V gene has CDR1 SGHRS and CDR2 YFSETQ. The CDR3 contains 16 residues. CDR3 in DNA: TGCGCCAGCAGCTTGGCGTCAGGGGGAGGATACACTGAAGCTTTCTTT. Protein sequence: CASSLASGGGYTEAFF.

This clonotype was seen repeatedly, ten times or more. The gene calls are TRBV11-1 and TRBJ2-5; D is perhaps TRBD1 (9 bases). This CDR3 has 16 amino acids. Germline loops: CDR1 SGHAT, CDR2 FQDESV (reference sequence). V was pared by 5 bases and J by 5 bases, with 21 bases between. The CDR3 nucleotides read TGTGCCAGCAGCCTCTCCGATAGCGGGACAGGGGAGACCCAGTACTTC. Translation gives CASSLSDSGTGETQYF.

The chain uses TRBV20-1 and TRBJ2-7, with D perhaps TRBD1 or TRBD2 (5 bases each). The germline CDR1 and CDR2 sequences are DFQATT and SNEGSKA (reference sequence). V dropped 0 bases and J dropped 4 bases, with 10 bases sitting between them. The CDR3 has 13 amino acids. CDR3 loop: CSARDREFYEQYF. The CDR3 DNA reads as TGCAGTGCTAGAGACAGGGAGTTTTACGAGCAGTACTTC.

At least ten counts were recorded for this clonotype. The genes are TRBV12-3 or TRBV12-4 and TRBJ1-2; no clear D. Trimming took off 5 bases at V and 4 bases at J, with 11 bases between the two ends. This CDR3 is 13 amino acids long. The chain's CDR3 is CASSAEYAYGYTF. The CDR3, as DNA: TGTGCCAGCAGTGCCGAGTATGCCTATGGCTACACCTTC.